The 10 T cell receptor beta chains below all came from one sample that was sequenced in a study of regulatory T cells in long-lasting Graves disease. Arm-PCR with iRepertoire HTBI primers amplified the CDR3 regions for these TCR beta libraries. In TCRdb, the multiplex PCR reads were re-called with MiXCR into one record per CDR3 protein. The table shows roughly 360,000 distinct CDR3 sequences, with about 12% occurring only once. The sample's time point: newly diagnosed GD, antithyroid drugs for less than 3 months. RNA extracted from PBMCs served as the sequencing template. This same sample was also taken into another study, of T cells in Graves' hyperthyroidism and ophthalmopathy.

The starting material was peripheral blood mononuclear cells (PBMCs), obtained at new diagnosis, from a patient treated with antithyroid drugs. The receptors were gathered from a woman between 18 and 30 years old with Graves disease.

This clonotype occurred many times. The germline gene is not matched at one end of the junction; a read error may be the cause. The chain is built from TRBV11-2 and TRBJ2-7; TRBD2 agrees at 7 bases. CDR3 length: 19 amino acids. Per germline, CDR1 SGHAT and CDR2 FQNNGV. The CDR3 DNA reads TGCGCCAGCAGCCAAGCTCATCCCTTGACTAGCCTGAGCTCCTACGAGCAGTACTTC. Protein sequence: CASSQAHPLTSLSSYEQYF. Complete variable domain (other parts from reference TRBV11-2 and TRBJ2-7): EAGVAQSPRYKIIEKRQSVAFWCNPISGHATLYWYQQILGQGPKLLIQFQNNGVVDDSQLPKDRFSAERLKGVDSTLKIQPAKLEDSAVYLCASSQAHPLTSLSSYEQYFGPGTRLTVT.

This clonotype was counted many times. In DNA, the CDR3 is TGTGCCAGCAGCCGCTGGGCACAGGGGGTGTTTGGCAATCAGCCCCAGCATTTT. The encoded protein is CASSRWAQGVFGNQPQHF. This sequence joins TRBV7-2 and TRBJ1-5; 8 bases match TRBD1. The CDR3 sequence is 18 residues long. The germline gives CDR1 SGHTA, CDR2 FQGNSA. V was clipped by 5 bases and J by 2 bases; unmatched bases: 14.

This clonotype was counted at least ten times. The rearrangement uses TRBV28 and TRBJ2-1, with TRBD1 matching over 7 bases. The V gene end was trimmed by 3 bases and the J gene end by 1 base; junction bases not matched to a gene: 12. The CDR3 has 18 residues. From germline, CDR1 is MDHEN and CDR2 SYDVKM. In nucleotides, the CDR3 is TGTGCCAGCAGTTTGGGAAAGGGGGCTCGGGGTTCCTACAATGAGCAGTTCTTC. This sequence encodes CASSLGKGARGSYNEQFF.

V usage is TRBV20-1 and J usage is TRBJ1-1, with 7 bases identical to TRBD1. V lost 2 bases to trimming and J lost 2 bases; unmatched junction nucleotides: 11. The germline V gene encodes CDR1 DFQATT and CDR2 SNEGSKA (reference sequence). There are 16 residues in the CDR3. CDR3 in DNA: TGCAGTGCTAGAAACCCCTCCGGGACAGTCAACACTGAAGCTTTCTTT. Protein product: CSARNPSGTVNTEAFF.

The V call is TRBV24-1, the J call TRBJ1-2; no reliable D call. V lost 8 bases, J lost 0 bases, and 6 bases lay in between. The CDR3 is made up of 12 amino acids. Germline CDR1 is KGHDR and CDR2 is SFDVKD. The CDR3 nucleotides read TGTGCCACCACTGGGACTAACTATGGCTACACCTTC. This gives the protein CATTGTNYGYTF.

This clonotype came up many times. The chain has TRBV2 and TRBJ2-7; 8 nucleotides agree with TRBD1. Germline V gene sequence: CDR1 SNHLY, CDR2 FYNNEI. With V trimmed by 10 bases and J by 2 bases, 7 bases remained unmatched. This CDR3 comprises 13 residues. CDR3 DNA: TGTGCCACAGGGGGCCAAATCCCCTACGAGCAGTACTTC. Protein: CATGGQIPYEQYF.

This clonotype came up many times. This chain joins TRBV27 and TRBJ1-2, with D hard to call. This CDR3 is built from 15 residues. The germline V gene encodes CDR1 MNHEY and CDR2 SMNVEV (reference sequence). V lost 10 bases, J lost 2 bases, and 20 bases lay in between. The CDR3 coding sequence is TGTGCCACCAAACCTACGAAAGACTCGAACTATGGCTACACCTTC. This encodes CATKPTKDSNYGYTF.

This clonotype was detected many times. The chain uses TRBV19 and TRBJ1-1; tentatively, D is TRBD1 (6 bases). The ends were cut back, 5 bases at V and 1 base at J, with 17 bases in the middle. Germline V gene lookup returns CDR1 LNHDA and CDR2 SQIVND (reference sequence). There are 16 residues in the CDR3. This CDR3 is CASSESRDMGNTEAFF. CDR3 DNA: TGTGCCAGTAGTGAGTCCCGGGACATGGGGAACACTGAAGCTTTCTTT. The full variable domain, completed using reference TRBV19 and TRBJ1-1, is DGGITQSPKYLFRKEGQNVTLSCEQNLNHDAMYWYRQDPGQGLRLIYYSQIVNDFQKGDIAEGYSVSREKKESFPLTVTSAQKNPTAFYLCASSESRDMGNTEAFFGQGTRLTVV.

The CDR3 DNA is TGCAGTGCTAGAAGGAGACCGCCATCCTACAATGAGCAGTTCTTC. Its protein is CSARRRPPSYNEQFF. The chain uses TRBV20-1 and TRBJ2-1; no clear D. CDR1 is DFQATT, CDR2 SNEGSKA, per germline (reference sequence). The CDR3 consists of 15 residues. With 2 bases removed from V and 1 base from J, the gap between germline ends came to 12 bases.

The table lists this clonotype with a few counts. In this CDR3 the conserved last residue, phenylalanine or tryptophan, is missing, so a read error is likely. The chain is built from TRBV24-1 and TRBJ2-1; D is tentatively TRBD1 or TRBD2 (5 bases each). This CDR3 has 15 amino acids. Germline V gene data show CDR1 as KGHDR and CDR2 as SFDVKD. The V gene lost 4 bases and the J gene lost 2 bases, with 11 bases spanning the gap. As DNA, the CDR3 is TGTGCCACCAGTGACCCAGGGAGACCCTACAATGAGCAGTTCTCC. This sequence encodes CATSDPGRPYNEQFS.